This T cell receptor (beta chain) derives from a study of blood T cell repertoires in COVID-19. Turning to the study itself: The samples span acute and convalescent COVID-19 from the United States, Italy and Spain. Sample material is recorded as cDNA or gDNA derived from T cells, B-cell-depleted T cells, or PBMCs.

Original handling: Quantification of nucleated cells was approximated via reference gene primer amplification. TCRdb keeps only in-frame clones here, not all; method: immunoSEQ multiplex PCR. That table supplies the V and J calls and clone size; D and trimming were determined from the DNA. This table has roughly 76,000 clones, approximately 78% appearing once. CDR3 length equals 14 residues. Trimming took off 1 base at V and 14 bases at J, with 18 bases between the two ends. Germline values: CDR1 MNHNS, CDR2 SASEGT. This sequence originates from a human donor in a cohort sampled during active COVID-19. This chain uses TRBV6-1 with TRBJ2-1, with a possible D match to TRBD2 (6 bases). Sequencing was done on a sample of peripheral blood. The CDR3 is CASSEDPAGKAKFF. In nucleotides, the CDR3 is TGTGCCAGCAGTGAAGACCCAGCGGGCAAGGCGAAGTTCTTC.